Listed below are T cell receptor beta chains from one sample, sequenced in a study of radiation and T cells in renal cell carcinoma. Here immunoSEQ multiplex PCR was the method, and the copy in TCRdb shows in-frame clones only, minus some. Of 140,000 to 150,000 clones in the sample, about 88% were seen once. The sequenced sample was blood, obtained from a patient whose treatment included radiotherapy and nephrectomy. The receptor source for this set is a woman in her 70s with renal cell carcinoma. CDR3s include the opening cysteine and the closing phenylalanine or tryptophan. The D gene is left open where the match is weak. Size is stated for part of the rows, as once, few or many counts, or as a class when the clone is expanded.

v_gene,j_gene,d_gene,abundance,CDR3aa,CDR3nt
TRBV19,TRBJ2-1,NA,NA,CASSTLRGQQFF,TGTGCCAGTAGTACCCTTAGGGGCCAGCAGTTCTTC
TRBV7-2,TRBJ2-3,TRBD2,NA,CASSLSSGGALDTQYF,TGTGCCAGCAGCTTATCCTCCGGGGGGGCCTTAGATACGCAGTATTTT
TRBV10-3,TRBJ2-3,NA,NA,CAITPKTGPGGDTQYF,TGTGCCATCACCCCCAAGACAGGCCCTGGGGGGGATACGCAGTATTTT
TRBV11-3,TRBJ2-2,TRBD1,NA,CASSPSPGTGGTGELFF,TGTGCCAGCAGCCCTAGCCCCGGGACAGGGGGCACCGGGGAGCTGTTTTTT
TRBV5-4,TRBJ2-5,TRBD1,NA,CASSRDRGYQETQYF,TGTGCCAGCAGTCGGGACAGGGGGTACCAAGAGACCCAGTACTTC
TRBV2,TRBJ1-1,NA,NA,CASSEDTRNTEAFF,TGTGCCAGCAGTGAAGACACCAGGAACACTGAAGCTTTCTTT
TRBV4-3,TRBJ1-2,NA,NA,CASSQTQMFGGYTF,TGCGCCAGCAGCCAAACACAGATGTTTGGTGGCTACACCTTC
TRBV30,TRBJ2-7,TRBD2,NA,CAWSPSSGGLSYEQYF,TGTGCCTGGAGTCCCTCTAGCGGGGGCCTCTCCTACGAGCAGTACTTC
TRBV10-2,TRBJ2-5,NA,NA,CASSESTGWETQYF,TGCGCCAGCAGTGAGTCCACGGGGTGGGAGACCCAGTACTTC
TRBV7-6,TRBJ1-5,NA,NA,CASSPDGDSNQPQHF,TGTGCCAGCAGCCCGGACGGCGATAGCAATCAGCCCCAGCATTTT
TRBV11-3,TRBJ2-3,NA,NA,CASSLTDTQYF,TGTGCCAGCAGCCTCACAGATACGCAGTATTTT
TRBV5-1,TRBJ2-5,TRBD2,NA,CASSAGDPQETQYF,TGCGCCAGCAGCGCGGGGGATCCCCAAGAGACCCAGTACTTC
TRBV5-1,TRBJ1-1,NA,NA,CASSQQGGNTEAFF,TGCGCCAGCAGCCAACAGGGCGGGAACACTGAAGCTTTCTTT
TRBV7-2,TRBJ2-7,TRBD2,NA,CASSPRGLAAYEQYF,TGTGCCAGCAGCCCCAGGGGACTAGCGGCCTACGAGCAGTACTTC
TRBV14,TRBJ2-5,TRBD2,NA,CASSQPGRGGTQYF,TGTGCCAGCAGCCAACCCGGGCGCGGGGGGACCCAGTACTTC
TRBV30,TRBJ2-7,TRBD2,NA,CAWRRSGGRYEQYF,TGTGCCTGGAGAAGAAGCGGGGGAAGGTACGAGCAGTACTTC
TRBV5-1,TRBJ2-2,NA,NA,CASSFRRDRNTGELFF,TGCGCCAGCAGCTTCAGGAGGGACAGGAACACCGGGGAGCTGTTTTTT
TRBV6-6,TRBJ1-6,NA,NA,CASSYSGFSPLHF,TGTGCCAGCAGTTACTCTGGGTTTTCACCCCTCCACTTT
TRBV2,TRBJ1-2,NA,few,CASSGGGDYGYTF,TGTGCCAGCAGTGGGGGAGGGGACTATGGCTACACCTTC
TRBV27,TRBJ2-5,NA,NA,CASSLGETQYF,TGTGCCAGCAGTTTAGGAGAGACCCAGTACTTC
TRBV6-6,TRBJ2-1,TRBD2,once,CASSSASGGLSNEQFF,TGTGCCAGCAGTTCGGCTAGCGGGGGGCTTAGCAATGAGCAGTTCTTC
TRBV29-1,TRBJ1-2,NA,NA,CSVGGPNYGYTF,TGCAGCGTCGGAGGTCCTAACTATGGCTACACCTTC
TRBV29-1,TRBJ2-2,NA,NA,CSGGGARTGELFF,TGCAGCGGTGGGGGGGCCCGCACCGGGGAGCTGTTTTTT
TRBV4-2,TRBJ2-5,NA,NA,CASSQGVKTEETQYF,TGTGCCAGCAGCCAAGGAGTGAAAACTGAAGAGACCCAGTACTTC
TRBV9,TRBJ2-1,NA,NA,CASSDRNEQFF,TGTGCCAGCAGCGACCGCAATGAGCAGTTCTTC
TRBV14,TRBJ1-3,NA,NA,CASSQEILSGNTIYF,TGTGCCAGCAGCCAAGAAATCCTCTCTGGAAACACCATATATTTT
TRBV7-9,TRBJ2-2,NA,NA,CASTSRNRVPFF,TGTGCCAGCACCTCTCGCAACCGAGTCCCGTTTTTT
TRBV5-1,TRBJ2-7,NA,NA,CASSLVQGVYEQYF,TGCGCCAGCAGCTTGGTACAGGGCGTCTACGAGCAGTACTTC
TRBV6-1,TRBJ2-3,TRBD2,once,CASSQAGTSTDTQYF,TGTGCCAGCAGTCAAGCGGGGACTAGCACAGATACGCAGTATTTT
TRBV9,TRBJ1-2,TRBD1,NA,CASNRDRGNTTF,TGTGCCAGCAACCGGGACAGGGGTAATACCACCTTC
TRBV2,TRBJ2-4,NA,NA,CASRGVRGGVRLVAKNIQYF,TGTGCCAGCAGGGGCGTCAGGGGGGGCGTCCGCCTTGTAGCCAAAAACATTCAGTACTTC
TRBV4-3,TRBJ2-5,NA,NA,CASSQDLSGLGETQYF,TGCGCCAGCAGCCAAGATCTATCGGGGTTGGGAGAGACCCAGTACTTC
TRBV2,TRBJ2-5,TRBD1,NA,CASSDEGAGGETQYF,TGTGCCAGCAGTGACGAGGGGGCAGGGGGAGAGACCCAGTACTTC
TRBV7-2,TRBJ2-3,NA,NA,CASSPRGRNTDTQYF,TGTGCCAGCAGCCCCAGGGGACGGAACACAGATACGCAGTATTTT
TRBV2,TRBJ1-6,NA,NA,CASIPRYNSPLHF,TGTGCCAGCATTCCTCGCTATAATTCACCCCTCCACTTT